This entry is about one TCR beta chain. Here immunoSEQ multiplex PCR was the method, and the copy in TCRdb shows in-frame clones only, minus some. Among 250,000 to 300,000 clones, roughly 84% were seen once, and the ten largest hold roughly 3.1%. Those who participated ranged in age from about 18 to 89 years and resided in about two dozen US areas. Participant reports of clinical history set cohort assignment. These data belong to a study of blood T cell repertoires in COVID-19. About the study: From T cells, B-cell-depleted T cells, or PBMCs came the material, which was cDNA or gDNA.

V lost 5 bases, J lost 3 bases, and 9 bases stayed unmatched. Germline CDR1 reads SGHVS; CDR2 reads FQNEAQ. The CDR3 has 16 residues. The sequencing sample was made of PBMCs or T cells enriched from blood (not recorded which). The origin of this receptor is a man aged 50-59 years who had recovered from COVID-19. This rearrangement joins TRBV7-8 to TRBJ2-7; 11 nucleotides align to TRBD1. DNA for the CDR3: TGTGCCAGCAGCCCGACGGGACAGGGGGTAGTCTACGAGCAGTACTTC. This translates into CASSPTGQGVVYEQYF.